These T cell receptor beta chains were read from a single sample in a study of CD4 and CD8 cells across lung adenocarcinoma regions. TCRdb redid the calling of the PCR reads with MiXCR, one entry per CDR3 protein. The table records about 23,000 distinct CDR3 sequences, about 50% of them present only once. The source material was CD4+ T cells from the center of a lung tumor. Receptors were obtained from a male donor with lung adenocarcinoma. The CD4 and CD8 labels of this study may be unreliable. The CDR3 runs from the conserved cysteine through the conserved F or W. Fields, in order: V gene, clone size, D gene, J gene, CDR3 DNA, CDR3 protein. A D gene is named only where the DNA matches it firmly. Not every row has a clone size; where given, it reads once, few, many or a size class.

>TRBV14|once|.|TRBJ2-5
TGTGCCAGCAGCGAGGGGGCCGGGGGCGTTGACACAGAGACCCAGTACTTC
CASSEGAGGVDTETQYF
>TRBV25-1|.|.|TRBJ2-3
TGTGCCAGCAGTGGACCAGGCACAGAGACGCAGTATTTC
CASSGPGTETQYF
>TRBV12-3/TRBV12-4|.|TRBD2|TRBJ2-1
TGTGTCAGCAGCCCGACTAGCGGGGCTCGGGGGCAGTTCTTC
CVSSPTSGARGQFF
>TRBV6-1|.|TRBD1|TRBJ2-5
TGTGCCAGCAGTGCAGCGCACGGGACAGGGATTAAGACCCAGTACTTC
CASSAAHGTGIKTQYF
>TRBV29-1|once|TRBD1|TRBJ2-2
TGCAGCGTCGAGGACAGGCTACGCACCGGGGAGCTGTTTTTT
CSVEDRLRTGELFF
>TRBV27|.|.|TRBJ2-2
TGTGCCAGCTGTGCGATCACCGGGGAGCTGTTTTTC
CASCAITGELFF
>TRBV6-1|many|TRBD1|TRBJ1-4
TGTGCCAGCAGTGGACAGGGGGCCGGTGAAAAACTGTTTTTT
CASSGQGAGEKLFF
>TRBV6-5|many|TRBD1|TRBJ1-2
TGTGCCAGCAGTTCGGGACAGGGGCATCCCTATGGCTACACCTTC
CASSSGQGHPYGYTF
>TRBV27|.|TRBD1|TRBJ2-3
TGTGCCAGCAGTTTAGTGGGGACAGGCGTCAAAAACACTCAGTATTTT
CASSLVGTGVKNTQYF
>TRBV4-1|.|.|TRBJ2-3
TGCGCCAGCAGCCAATATGCGGTGTTCGGGGCGGGTGGCCAAGATACCCAGTATTTT
CASSQYAVFGAGGQDTQYF
>TRBV7-2|once|.|TRBJ1-2
TGTGCCAGCAGCTCGGGGGGGGCCGGGAACTATGGCTACACCTTC
CASSSGGAGNYGYTF
>TRBV6-2/TRBV6-3|.|TRBD2|TRBJ2-1
TGTGCCAGCAGTTACTCGATAGCAGCGGGGGACAACAATGAGCAGTTCTTC
CASSYSIAAGDNNEQFF